Sequencing of this T cell receptor beta chain was carried out in a study of human thymus T cells. Profiled with immunoSEQ multiplex PCR; TCRdb holds only in-frame clones, not every one. Altogether roughly 54,000 clones are present, roughly 94% being singletons, with the ten largest covering around 5.4%. Study-level points and caveats: Usage of V and J genes appeared biased in thymic and blood repertoires.

Blood DNA came from all available leukocytes, not a fixed cell number. The germline V gene has CDR1 SGDLS and CDR2 YYNGEE. The CDR3 length is 14 residues. Trimming left V 0 bases short and J 4 bases short, with 9 bases between. With regard to this clone: Its specificity is unknown.

The clonotype comes from a boy younger than two with a congenital heart defect but otherwise immunologically healthy. The chain joins TRBV9 to TRBJ2-3; weak D call: TRBD2 (5 bases). The source material was blood. CDR3 in amino acids: CASSVVEGADTQYF. As DNA, the CDR3 is TGTGCCAGCAGCGTAGTCGAGGGCGCAGATACGCAGTATTTT. Based on the CDR3 plus reference TRBV9 and TRBJ2-3, the full variable domain is DSGVTQTPKHLITATGQRVTLRCSPRSGDLSVYWYQQSLDQGLQFLIQYYNGEERAKGNILERFSAQQFPDLHSELNLSSLELGDSALYFCASSVVEGADTQYFGPGTRLTVL.